This T cell receptor beta chain was obtained from a study of tissue T cells after allogeneic stem cell transplantation. General study findings and limits: Blood and spleen captured only part of the tissue TCR repertoire. Few T cell clones were shared across patients, but motif clusters showed tissue-specific shared signatures.

Comment on this clone: Its antigen is undetermined.

The method was immunoSEQ multiplex PCR; TCRdb's version includes in-frame clones alone and lacks a portion of them. Here the sample spans about 25,000 clones, about 73% being singletons. The CDR3 runs to 16 residues. The germline V gene encodes CDR1 SGHAT and CDR2 FQNNGV. With 2 bases clipped from V and 4 bases from J, the junction kept 6 bases outside the gene matches. Retrospectively chosen non-transplant comparators had other cancers and at least five gastrointestinal samples, without known gastrointestinal disease. This chain uses TRBV11-2 with TRBJ2-7; the match to TRBD2 covers 12 bases. This TCR came from a female donor over 55 with lung cancer. Here the sequenced sample was tissue from the ileum, taken at autopsy. The CDR3 protein is CASSLSSGGEGYEQYF. The CDR3 nucleotides are TGTGCCAGCAGCTTATCTAGCGGGGGGGAGGGTTACGAGCAGTACTTC.